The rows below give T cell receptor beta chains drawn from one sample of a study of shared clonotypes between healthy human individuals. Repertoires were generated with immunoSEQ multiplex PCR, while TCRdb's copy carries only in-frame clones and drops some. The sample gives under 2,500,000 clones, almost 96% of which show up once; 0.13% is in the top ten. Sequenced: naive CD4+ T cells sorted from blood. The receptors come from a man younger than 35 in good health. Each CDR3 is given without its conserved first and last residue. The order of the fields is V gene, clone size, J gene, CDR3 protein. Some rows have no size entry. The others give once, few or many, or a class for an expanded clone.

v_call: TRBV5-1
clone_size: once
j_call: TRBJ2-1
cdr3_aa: ASSPGQEFNEQF

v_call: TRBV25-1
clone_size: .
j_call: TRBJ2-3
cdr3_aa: ASSEPQGGTDTQY

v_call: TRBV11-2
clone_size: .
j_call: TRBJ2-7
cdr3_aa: ASSRGTGKSSYEQY

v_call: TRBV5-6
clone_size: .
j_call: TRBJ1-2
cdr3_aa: ASTSGQGKGYT

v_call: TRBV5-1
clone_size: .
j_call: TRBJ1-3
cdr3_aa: ASSLVGSSGNTIY

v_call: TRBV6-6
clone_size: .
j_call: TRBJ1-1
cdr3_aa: ASSYQAGGGAF

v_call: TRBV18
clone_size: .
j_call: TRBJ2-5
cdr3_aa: ASSPPWGVETQY

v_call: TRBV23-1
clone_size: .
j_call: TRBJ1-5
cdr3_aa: ASSQSLGTGDQPQH

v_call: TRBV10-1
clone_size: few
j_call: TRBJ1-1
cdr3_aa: ASSQGAEAF

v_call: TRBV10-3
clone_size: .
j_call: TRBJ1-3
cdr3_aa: AISELHGASSRDTIY

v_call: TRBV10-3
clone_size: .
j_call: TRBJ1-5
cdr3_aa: AISGGGLYSNQPQH

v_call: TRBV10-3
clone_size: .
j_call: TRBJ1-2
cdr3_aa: AISEERTYGYT

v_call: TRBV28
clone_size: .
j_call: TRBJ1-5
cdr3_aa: ASSLALSFTQPQH

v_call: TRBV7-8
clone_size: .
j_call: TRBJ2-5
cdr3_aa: ASRLLRGQETQY

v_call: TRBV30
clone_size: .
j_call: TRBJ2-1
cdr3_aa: AWSALAGYNEQF

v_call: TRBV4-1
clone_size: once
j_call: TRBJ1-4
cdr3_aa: ASSQGAGGTNEKLF

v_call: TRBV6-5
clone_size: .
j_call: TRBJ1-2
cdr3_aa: ASSGPGLGRSGYT

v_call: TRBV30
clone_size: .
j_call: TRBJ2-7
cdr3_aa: AWNVGEGYEQY

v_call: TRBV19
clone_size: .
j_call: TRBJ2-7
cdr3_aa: ASSIGETYYEQY

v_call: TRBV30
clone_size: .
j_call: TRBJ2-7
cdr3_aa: AWTRLAAYEQY

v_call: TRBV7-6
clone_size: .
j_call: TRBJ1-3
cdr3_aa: ASSLGSTENSGNTIY

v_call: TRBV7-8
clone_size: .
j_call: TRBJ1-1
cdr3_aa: ASSLIQNTEAF

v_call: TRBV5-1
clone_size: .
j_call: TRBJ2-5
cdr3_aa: ASSLQGTQETQY

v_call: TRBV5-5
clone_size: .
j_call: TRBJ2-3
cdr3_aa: ASSLAPSGPSTDTQY

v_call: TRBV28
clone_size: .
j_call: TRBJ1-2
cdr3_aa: ASTRRQVGGYT

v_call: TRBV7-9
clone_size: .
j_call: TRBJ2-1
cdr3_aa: ATTPSRSSYNEQF

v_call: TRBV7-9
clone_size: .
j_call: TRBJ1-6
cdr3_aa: ASSSTTWYSYNSPLH

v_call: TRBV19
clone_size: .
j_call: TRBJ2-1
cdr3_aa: ASSISGGANEQF

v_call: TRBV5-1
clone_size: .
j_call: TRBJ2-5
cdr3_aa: ASSLGPSGGEETQY

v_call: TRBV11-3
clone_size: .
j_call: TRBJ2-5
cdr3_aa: ASSLTGALQETQY

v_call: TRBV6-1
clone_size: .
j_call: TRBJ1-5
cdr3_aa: ASSEAITANQPQH

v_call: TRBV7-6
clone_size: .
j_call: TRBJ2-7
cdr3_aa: ASSWSGQSEQY